This T cell receptor beta chain was sequenced in a study of blood T cell repertoires in COVID-19. Germline CDR1 and CDR2: LNHDA and SQIVND (reference sequence). Trimming stripped 3 bases from V and 3 bases from J, with 8 bases between. This CDR3 contains 13 residues. Profiling relied on immunoSEQ multiplex PCR, and the TCRdb table lists in-frame clones only, not all of them. The data contain about 190,000 clones, around 90% of them singletons. This TCR derives from a man in his fifties or sixties with acute or convalescent COVID-19. Material for sequencing was peripheral blood. The chain employs TRBV19 and TRBJ1-1; D unresolved. Written as DNA, the CDR3 is TGTGCCAGTAGTATCGCCAGATACACTGAAGCTTTCTTT. Its protein product is CASSIARYTEAFF.